This entry concerns a single T cell receptor beta chain. The repertoire was sequenced with immunoSEQ multiplex PCR; TCRdb's copy has only in-frame clones and lacks some. This repertoire shows about 150,000 clones, about 94% found once; its top ten account for 0.68%. With 7 bases removed from V and 0 bases from J, the gap between germline ends came to 9 bases. The CDR3 totals 13 residues. Germline CDR1 MNHEY, CDR2 SVGAGI. This entry is derived from a study of control samples from healthy donors and cancer patients. The source of this sequence is a woman under 40 in good health. The chain recombines TRBV6-5 with TRBJ1-2; D ambiguous. The sequencing sample was made of blood. The CDR3 reads CASTLGPNYGYTF. The CDR3 DNA follows: TGTGCCAGCACCCTAGGACCTAACTATGGCTACACCTTC.